This T cell receptor (beta chain) was identified during a study of blood T cell repertoires in COVID-19. Study at large: From T cells, B-cell-depleted T cells, or PBMCs came the material, which was cDNA or gDNA.

The data were produced by immunoSEQ multiplex PCR, yet TCRdb's version contains in-frame clones alone and is incomplete. The sample records approximately 120,000 clones, about 83% being singletons. The CDR3 contains 13 residues. Germline assignment: CDR1 MNHEY and CDR2 SVGAGI. With 6 bases removed from V and 3 bases from J, the gap between germline ends came to 11 bases. The TCR originated in a man between 60 and 75 years old with acute or convalescent COVID-19. The sample taken for sequencing was peripheral blood. V gene TRBV6-5 combines with J gene TRBJ1-2, with TRBD1 as a possible D gene (6 bases). The CDR3 DNA is TGTGCCAGCAGCAGACAGGACTACTATGGCTACACCTTC. Translated: CASSRQDYYGYTF.